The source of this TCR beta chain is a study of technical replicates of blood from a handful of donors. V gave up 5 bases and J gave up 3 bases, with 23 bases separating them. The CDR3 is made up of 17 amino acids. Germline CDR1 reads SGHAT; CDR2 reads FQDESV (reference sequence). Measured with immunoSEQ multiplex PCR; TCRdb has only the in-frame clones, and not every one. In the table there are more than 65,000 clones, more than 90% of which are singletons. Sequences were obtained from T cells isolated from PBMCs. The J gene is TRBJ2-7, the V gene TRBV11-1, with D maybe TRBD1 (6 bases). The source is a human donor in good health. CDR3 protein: CASSLDSPGHLFYEQYF. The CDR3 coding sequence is TGTGCCAGCAGCCTTGATAGCCCGGGACACCTTTTCTACGAGCAGTACTTC.